A selection of T cell receptor beta chains follows, all from one sample in a study of blood T cells in healthy people across ages. TCRdb reprocessed the 5' RACE reads via MiXCR and lists one record per CDR3 protein. Of some 750,000 distinct CDR3 sequences in the sample, 22% were seen once. Sequencing used blood. All receptors come from a man aged 65 to 79 in good health. CDR3s include the opening cysteine and the closing phenylalanine or tryptophan. The order of the fields is clone size, D gene, V gene, J gene, CDR3 protein, CDR3 DNA. The D gene is left open where the match is weak. Part of the rows lack a size; the others show once, few, many or a class for expanded clones.

abundance: many; d_gene: TRBD1; v_gene: TRBV6-6; j_gene: TRBJ1-4; CDR3aa: CASSYRPLTGRDEKLFF; CDR3nt: TGTGCCAGCAGTTACCGGCCATTGACAGGGCGGGATGAAAAACTGTTTTTT
abundance: few; d_gene: .; v_gene: TRBV5-6; j_gene: TRBJ2-1; CDR3aa: CASSDPLTGIDEQFF; CDR3nt: TGTGCCAGCAGCGACCCCTTAACAGGGATAGATGAGCAGTTCTTC
abundance: .; d_gene: .; v_gene: TRBV20-1; j_gene: TRBJ2-4; CDR3aa: CSANQGAKNIQYF; CDR3nt: TGCAGTGCAAATCAGGGGGCCAAAAACATTCAGTACTTC
abundance: few; d_gene: .; v_gene: TRBV28; j_gene: TRBJ2-5; CDR3aa: CASSQLVNQETQYF; CDR3nt: TGTGCCAGCAGTCAACTAGTAAATCAAGAGACCCAGTACTTC
abundance: .; d_gene: .; v_gene: TRBV29-1; j_gene: TRBJ2-3; CDR3aa: CSVLRVSTDTQYF; CDR3nt: TGCAGCGTCCTCAGGGTGTCCACAGATACGCAGTATTTT
abundance: many; d_gene: TRBD1; v_gene: TRBV27; j_gene: TRBJ2-3; CDR3aa: CASSPRDRAADTQYF; CDR3nt: TGTGCCAGCAGTCCCAGGGACAGGGCGGCAGATACGCAGTATTTT
abundance: few; d_gene: .; v_gene: TRBV5-1; j_gene: TRBJ2-6; CDR3aa: CASSATLAGANVLTF; CDR3nt: TGCGCCAGCAGCGCTACATTGGCTGGGGCCAACGTCCTGACTTTC
abundance: few; d_gene: TRBD2; v_gene: TRBV9; j_gene: TRBJ2-4; CDR3aa: CASSEAGRRNIQYF; CDR3nt: TGTGCCAGCAGCGAAGCGGGGCGGAGGAACATTCAGTACTTC
abundance: .; d_gene: TRBD2; v_gene: TRBV5-1; j_gene: TRBJ2-4; CDR3aa: CASSSGGTKNIQYF; CDR3nt: TGCGCCAGCAGCTCCGGGGGGACCAAAAACATTCAGTACTTC
abundance: .; d_gene: .; v_gene: TRBV2; j_gene: TRBJ1-1; CDR3aa: CASTMGAIDTEAFF; CDR3nt: TGTGCCAGCACCATGGGGGCAATTGACACTGAAGCTTTCTTT